This is a list of T cell receptor beta chains from one sample in a study of T cells of healthy individuals. TCRdb analysed the 5' RACE reads with MiXCR anew, one entry per CDR3 protein. The repertoire holds just over 40,000 distinct CDR3 sequences, about 4.2% seen once, with about 9% in the top ten. Receptors were obtained from a human donor in good health. Each CDR3 is given with its conserved first and last residue. D genes are given only for firm matches. Expanded clones are given a class, and other clones once, few, many or no size at all.

clone size: many
J gene: TRBJ1-4
D gene: NA
V gene: TRBV5-4
CDR3 protein: CASSLGSMDEKLFF
CDR3 DNA: TGTGCCAGCAGCTTGGGGAGCATGGATGAAAAACTGTTTTTT

clone size: few
J gene: TRBJ2-3
D gene: NA
V gene: TRBV10-3
CDR3 protein: CAISVESGVVSDTQYF
CDR3 DNA: TGTGCCATCAGTGTCGAGTCGGGGGTAGTCTCAGATACGCAGTATTTT

clone size: NA
J gene: TRBJ2-1
D gene: TRBD2
V gene: TRBV7-3
CDR3 protein: CASSLVAGIGGNEQFF
CDR3 DNA: TGTGCCAGCAGCTTAGTAGCGGGGATTGGTGGGAATGAGCAGTTCTTC

clone size: NA
J gene: TRBJ2-3
D gene: NA
V gene: TRBV12-3/TRBV12-4
CDR3 protein: CASSPMASSPTDTQYF
CDR3 DNA: TGTGCCAGCAGTCCCATGGCGTCCTCGCCCACAGATACGCAGTATTTT

clone size: few
J gene: TRBJ1-5
D gene: TRBD1
V gene: TRBV12-3/TRBV12-4
CDR3 protein: CASRDRGNQPQHF
CDR3 DNA: TGTGCCAGCAGAGACAGGGGCAATCAGCCCCAGCATTTT

clone size: NA
J gene: TRBJ1-1
D gene: NA
V gene: TRBV3-1
CDR3 protein: CASSGSGPTEAFF
CDR3 DNA: TGTGCCAGCAGCGGATCGGGGCCCACTGAAGCTTTCTTT

clone size: many
J gene: TRBJ2-7
D gene: TRBD2
V gene: TRBV11-2
CDR3 protein: CASSFKARTSGSYEQYF
CDR3 DNA: TGTGCCAGCAGCTTTAAGGCGCGGACTAGCGGCTCCTACGAGCAGTACTTC

clone size: NA
J gene: TRBJ2-1
D gene: TRBD1
V gene: TRBV7-8
CDR3 protein: CASSLKFLRQGAYNEQFF
CDR3 DNA: TGTGCCAGCAGCCTCAAATTTTTGAGACAGGGGGCCTACAATGAGCAGTTCTTC

clone size: many
J gene: TRBJ2-2
D gene: NA
V gene: TRBV20-1
CDR3 protein: CSASSGIAGELFF
CDR3 DNA: TGCAGTGCTAGTTCAGGGATAGCCGGGGAGCTGTTTTTT

clone size: many
J gene: TRBJ2-7
D gene: NA
V gene: TRBV20-1
CDR3 protein: CSASHRTYEQYF
CDR3 DNA: TGCAGTGCTAGTCACCGGACCTACGAGCAGTACTTC

clone size: NA
J gene: TRBJ2-6
D gene: NA
V gene: TRBV12-3/TRBV12-4
CDR3 protein: CASSLMGAASGANVLTF
CDR3 DNA: TGTGCCAGCAGTTTAATGGGGGCGGCCTCTGGGGCCAACGTCCTGACTTTC

clone size: many
J gene: TRBJ2-7
D gene: TRBD1
V gene: TRBV15
CDR3 protein: CATSRGTGSYEQYF
CDR3 DNA: TGTGCCACCAGCAGAGGGACAGGGTCCTACGAGCAGTACTTC

clone size: medium-sized
J gene: TRBJ2-7
D gene: NA
V gene: TRBV18
CDR3 protein: CASSPGYEQYF
CDR3 DNA: TGTGCCAGCAGCCCCGGCTACGAGCAGTACTTC

clone size: many
J gene: TRBJ2-7
D gene: TRBD1
V gene: TRBV20-1
CDR3 protein: CSARGDRFYEQYF
CDR3 DNA: TGCAGTGCTAGAGGGGACAGATTCTACGAGCAGTACTTC

clone size: many
J gene: TRBJ2-7
D gene: TRBD1
V gene: TRBV6-2/TRBV6-3
CDR3 protein: CASSYSPGGYEQYF
CDR3 DNA: TGTGCCAGCAGTTACTCGCCAGGGGGATACGAGCAGTACTTC

clone size: many
J gene: TRBJ2-5
D gene: NA
V gene: TRBV4-1
CDR3 protein: CASSQVQGETQYF
CDR3 DNA: TGCGCCAGCAGCCAAGTTCAGGGTGAGACCCAGTACTTC

clone size: many
J gene: TRBJ2-5
D gene: TRBD2
V gene: TRBV11-2
CDR3 protein: CASSFPREGETQYF
CDR3 DNA: TGTGCCAGCAGCTTTCCCCGGGAGGGAGAGACCCAGTACTTC

clone size: once
J gene: TRBJ2-3
D gene: TRBD2
V gene: TRBV15
CDR3 protein: CATSPGLAGGAGTDTQYF
CDR3 DNA: TGTGCCACCAGCCCAGGACTAGCGGGGGGGGCGGGCACAGATACGCAGTATTTT

clone size: NA
J gene: TRBJ2-1
D gene: NA
V gene: TRBV4-1
CDR3 protein: CASSQPARGSYNEQFF
CDR3 DNA: TGCGCCAGCAGCCAGCCGGCCAGGGGCTCCTACAATGAGCAGTTCTTC

clone size: many
J gene: TRBJ2-7
D gene: NA
V gene: TRBV3-1
CDR3 protein: CASSIGTKGPYEQYF
CDR3 DNA: TGTGCCAGCAGCATCGGGACAAAAGGGCCCTACGAGCAGTACTTC

clone size: many
J gene: TRBJ1-1
D gene: NA
V gene: TRBV7-3
CDR3 protein: CASSLSTGAEAFF
CDR3 DNA: TGTGCCAGCAGCTTATCGACTGGGGCTGAAGCTTTCTTT

clone size: many
J gene: TRBJ1-1
D gene: NA
V gene: TRBV6-2/TRBV6-3
CDR3 protein: CASSYPDRTRTEAFF
CDR3 DNA: TGTGCCAGCAGTTATCCCGACAGGACGAGGACTGAAGCTTTCTTT

clone size: once
J gene: TRBJ2-1
D gene: TRBD1
V gene: TRBV7-9
CDR3 protein: CASSPKDRASYNEQFF
CDR3 DNA: TGTGCCAGCAGCCCCAAAGACAGGGCCTCCTACAATGAGCAGTTCTTC

clone size: many
J gene: TRBJ2-1
D gene: TRBD2
V gene: TRBV12-5
CDR3 protein: CASGSPTPSGTHNEQFF
CDR3 DNA: TGTGCTAGTGGCTCTCCGACCCCTAGCGGGACGCACAATGAGCAGTTCTTC

clone size: many
J gene: TRBJ1-6
D gene: TRBD1
V gene: TRBV7-2
CDR3 protein: CASNGQGGNSPLHF
CDR3 DNA: TGTGCCAGCAATGGGCAGGGGGGGAATTCACCCCTCCACTTT

clone size: many
J gene: TRBJ2-7
D gene: NA
V gene: TRBV4-2
CDR3 protein: CASSQAAGAGYEQYF
CDR3 DNA: TGTGCCAGCAGCCAAGCCGCTGGGGCGGGCTACGAGCAGTACTTC

clone size: few
J gene: TRBJ1-1
D gene: NA
V gene: TRBV10-3
CDR3 protein: CATLTYEAFF
CDR3 DNA: TGTGCCACCTTGACGTATGAAGCTTTCTTT

clone size: many
J gene: TRBJ2-5
D gene: TRBD2
V gene: TRBV7-2
CDR3 protein: CASSLRASGVQETQYF
CDR3 DNA: TGTGCCAGCAGCTTACGGGCTAGCGGGGTGCAAGAGACCCAGTACTTC

clone size: NA
J gene: TRBJ2-2
D gene: NA
V gene: TRBV2
CDR3 protein: CASATRARPGELFF
CDR3 DNA: TGTGCCAGCGCTACCAGGGCCAGACCCGGGGAGCTGTTTTTT

clone size: many
J gene: TRBJ1-6
D gene: NA
V gene: TRBV9
CDR3 protein: CASSADGLNSPLHF
CDR3 DNA: TGTGCCAGCAGCGCCGACGGGCTGAATTCACCCCTCCACTTT

clone size: many
J gene: TRBJ1-5
D gene: NA
V gene: TRBV27
CDR3 protein: CASSLNRVQPQHF
CDR3 DNA: TGTGCCAGCAGTCTTAACAGGGTACAGCCCCAGCATTTT

clone size: many
J gene: TRBJ2-3
D gene: TRBD2
V gene: TRBV2
CDR3 protein: CASSRLAGARVF
CDR3 DNA: TGTGCCAGCAGTAGACTAGCGGGAGCGAGGGTTTTT

clone size: many
J gene: TRBJ1-5
D gene: NA
V gene: TRBV3-1
CDR3 protein: CASSQDWGQPQHF
CDR3 DNA: TGTGCCAGCAGCCAAGATTGGGGTCAGCCCCAGCATTTT

clone size: many
J gene: TRBJ2-5
D gene: NA
V gene: TRBV29-1
CDR3 protein: CSVERAGLETQYF
CDR3 DNA: TGCAGCGTTGAACGCGCCGGCCTGGAGACCCAGTACTTC

clone size: many
J gene: TRBJ2-5
D gene: NA
V gene: TRBV7-2
CDR3 protein: CASRRTGRIQETQYF
CDR3 DNA: TGTGCCAGCAGACGCACCGGTAGGATTCAAGAGACCCAGTACTTC

clone size: few
J gene: TRBJ1-2
D gene: TRBD1
V gene: TRBV6-2/TRBV6-3
CDR3 protein: CASRAGTGAVSGYTF
CDR3 DNA: TGTGCCAGCAGAGCGGGGACAGGGGCCGTGAGCGGCTACACCTTC

clone size: many
J gene: TRBJ1-1
D gene: TRBD1
V gene: TRBV15
CDR3 protein: CATSNRGLGTEAFF
CDR3 DNA: TGTGCCACCAGCAACAGGGGGCTGGGGACTGAAGCTTTCTTT

clone size: NA
J gene: TRBJ1-1
D gene: TRBD1
V gene: TRBV6-5
CDR3 protein: CASSYGGDRPANTEAFF
CDR3 DNA: TGTGCCAGCAGTTACGGGGGGGACAGGCCGGCGAACACTGAAGCTTTCTTT

clone size: many
J gene: TRBJ2-3
D gene: TRBD1
V gene: TRBV11-2
CDR3 protein: CASSRDRATDTQYF
CDR3 DNA: TGTGCCAGCAGTCGGGACAGGGCCACAGATACGCAGTATTTT

clone size: many
J gene: TRBJ2-7
D gene: TRBD1
V gene: TRBV12-3/TRBV12-4
CDR3 protein: CASGTGSPEQYF
CDR3 DNA: TGTGCCAGCGGGACAGGGTCCCCCGAGCAGTACTTC

clone size: many
J gene: TRBJ1-3
D gene: NA
V gene: TRBV12-3/TRBV12-4
CDR3 protein: CASSRDRGNTIYF
CDR3 DNA: TGTGCCAGCAGCCGCGACAGGGGAAACACCATATATTTT

clone size: NA
J gene: TRBJ1-2
D gene: NA
V gene: TRBV11-2
CDR3 protein: CASSLEVSGAGYTF
CDR3 DNA: TGTGCCAGCAGCTTAGAGGTCTCCGGGGCCGGCTACACCTTC

clone size: NA
J gene: TRBJ2-2
D gene: NA
V gene: TRBV29-1
CDR3 protein: CSVRFANTGELFF
CDR3 DNA: TGCAGCGTTCGTTTCGCGAACACCGGGGAGCTGTTTTTT

clone size: many
J gene: TRBJ1-1
D gene: NA
V gene: TRBV20-1
CDR3 protein: CSARVGSYAEAFF
CDR3 DNA: TGCAGTGCTAGAGTAGGGTCATACGCTGAAGCTTTCTTT

clone size: many
J gene: TRBJ1-4
D gene: NA
V gene: TRBV20-1
CDR3 protein: CSARTRAPEKLFF
CDR3 DNA: TGCAGTGCTAGGACGAGGGCCCCGGAAAAACTGTTTTTT